These 15 T cell receptor beta chains originate from one sample sequenced in a study of blood T cell repertoires in COVID-19. Here immunoSEQ multiplex PCR was the method, and the copy in TCRdb shows in-frame clones only, minus some. This repertoire shows approximately 50,000 clones, about nine tenths found once; its top ten account for 5.5% to 7.5%. Sequencing input: peripheral blood. The source of these receptors is a man aged 50 to 59 with active COVID-19.

The chain recombines TRBV19 with TRBJ1-1; 10 positions agree with TRBD1. From germline, CDR1 is LNHDA and CDR2 SQIVND (reference sequence). This CDR3 has 14 amino acids. Germline trimming cut 5 bases from V and 6 bases from J; bases unmatched to any gene: 6. CDR3 residues: CASSGTGESAEAFF. In DNA, the CDR3 is TGTGCCAGTAGTGGGACAGGGGAGTCCGCTGAAGCTTTCTTT.

This clone was observed a single time. The rearrangement uses TRBV5-1 and TRBJ1-1; possible D gene TRBD1, 6 bases. V was clipped by 4 bases and J by 5 bases, with 15 bases between them. CDR3 length: 14 residues. CDR1 is SGHRS and CDR2 is YFSETQ in the germline V gene. CDR3 coding DNA: TGCGCCAGCAGCGGGCAGGGGCAATGGACTGAAGCTTTCTTT. Residues: CASSGQGQWTEAFF.

This clone has more than one count but fewer than ten. The CDR3 loop is CASSQDRNRGTEAFF. As DNA, the CDR3 is TGCGCCAGCAGCCAAGATCGGAATCGCGGGACTGAAGCTTTCTTT. The chain carries TRBV4-1 and TRBJ1-1; no clear D. The CDR3 is made up of 15 amino acids. Germline CDR1 is MGHRA and CDR2 is YSYEKL. The V end was cut by 0 bases, the J end by 5 bases, with 13 bases between.

The V and J genes are TRBV5-4 and TRBJ2-3, with TRBD1 matching 8 bases. With 4 bases clipped from V and 9 bases from J, the junction kept 13 bases outside the gene matches. The CDR3 is 15 residues long. Germline CDR1 and CDR2: SGHNT and YYREEE (reference sequence). The CDR3 loop is CASSPPLGAGGTQYF. The DNA for the CDR3 is TGTGCCAGCAGCCCGCCCCTAGGGGCAGGGGGCACGCAGTATTTT.

The chain recombines TRBV3-1 (or the pseudogene TRBV3-2) with TRBJ1-6; tentative D call: TRBD1 (6 bases). The CDR3 is made up of 15 amino acids. V was pared by 1 base and J by 7 bases, with 11 bases between. Germline-derived CDR1 and CDR2 are LGHDT and YNNKEL (reference sequence). CDR3 sequence reads: CASSQARGTNSPLHF. CDR3 bases: TGTGCCAGCAGCCAAGCAAGGGGGACGAATTCACCCCTCCACTTT.

This sequence joins TRBV6-6 and TRBJ2-2, with a weak D call TRBD2 (6 bases). The CDR3 loop spans 16 amino acids. The germline V gene encodes CDR1 MNHNY and CDR2 SVGAGI (reference sequence). V gave up 5 bases and J gave up 3 bases, with 16 bases separating them. This chain's CDR3 is CASSTHFWEDTGELFF. The CDR3 bases are TGTGCCAGCAGTACCCACTTTTGGGAGGACACCGGGGAGCTGTTTTTT.

The V call is TRBV5-8, the J call TRBJ1-6, with no clear D. This CDR3 region has 15 residues. V dropped 4 bases and J dropped 2 bases, with 10 bases sitting between them. Germline loops: CDR1 SGHTS, CDR2 YDEGEE. For the CDR3, the DNA is TGTGCCAGCAGCCCTCAGAGGGCCTATAATTCACCCCTCCACTTT. This encodes CASSPQRAYNSPLHF.

This rearrangement joins TRBV4-3 to TRBJ2-2; D possibly corresponds to TRBD1 (6 bases). V lost 0 bases, J lost 9 bases, and 14 bases lay in between. Germline loops: CDR1 LGHNA, CDR2 YSLEER. The length of the CDR3 is 15 residues. CDR3 amino acids: CASSQDPGQSRELFF. CDR3 DNA: TGCGCCAGCAGCCAAGATCCCGGACAGTCGCGGGAGCTGTTTTTT.

The chain combines TRBV12-3 or TRBV12-4 with TRBJ2-2, with D hard to call. The CDR3 has 13 residues. V dropped 4 bases and J dropped 8 bases, with 11 bases sitting between them. CDR3 in amino acids: CASSSPLRGELFF. The DNA for the CDR3 is TGTGCCAGCAGTTCCCCCTTGAGAGGGGAGCTGTTTTTT.

About this clone itself: This same CDR3 is encoded by further DNA sequences in the sample. The rearrangement joins TRBV18 to TRBJ2-3, with D unresolved. The CDR3 spans 13 residues. V lost 3 bases to trimming and J lost 2 bases, with 6 bases between them. The V gene's germline CDR1 is KGHSH and CDR2 LQKENI. This CDR3 reads CASSPRTTDTQYF. CDR3 DNA: TGTGCCAGCTCACCTAGAACCACAGATACGCAGTATTTT.

The chain has TRBV21-1 and TRBJ1-4; no check of the table's D call, TRBD1, against the DNA was made. TRBV21-1 is a listed pseudogene. The CDR3 consists of 13 residues. The CDR3 reads CARPGQKNEKLFF. DNA for the CDR3: TGTGCCAGACCGGGACAGAAGAATGAAAAACTGTTTTTT.

The J gene is TRBJ1-1, the V gene TRBV5-1; no firm D call. The CDR3 runs to 13 residues. Trimming shortened V by 3 bases and J by 4 bases, and 10 bases separated the two germline ends. Looked up from germline, CDR1 is SGHRS and CDR2 is YFSETQ. CDR3 nucleotides: TGCGCCAGCAGCTGGGCCGCAGGCACTGAAGCTTTCTTT. Amino acids: CASSWAAGTEAFF.

V and J are TRBV11-3 and TRBJ2-2; the D gene is possibly TRBD1 (5 bases). The germline V gene encodes CDR1 SGHNT and CDR2 YENEEA. This CDR3 region has 15 residues. V lost 1 base and J 2 bases, leaving 8 bases between the germline ends. This CDR3 reads CASSLGQGNTGELFF. The CDR3 DNA sequence: TGTGCCAGCAGCTTAGGTCAGGGTAACACCGGGGAGCTGTTTTTT.

For the CDR3, the DNA is TGTGCCAGCAGCCCCAGTAGCCCGGGAAGTGAAAAACTGTTTTTT. This codes for CASSPSSPGSEKLFF. The chain links TRBV7-2 to TRBJ1-4; D not resolved. The CDR3 loop spans 15 amino acids. Germline V lookup: CDR1 SGHTA, CDR2 FQGNSA. The V gene lost 5 bases and the J gene lost 7 bases, with 17 bases spanning the gap.

The chain links TRBV5-8 to TRBJ2-2; 16 bases map to TRBD2. Germline V CDR1 and CDR2: SGHTS, YDEGEE. The CDR3 has 16 amino acids. Trimming took 3 bases from V and 6 from J; bases not matched to a gene: 2. The CDR3 region is CASSSGTSGRAGELFF. The CDR3 DNA sequence: TGTGCCAGCAGCTCCGGGACTAGCGGGAGGGCCGGGGAGCTGTTTTTT.